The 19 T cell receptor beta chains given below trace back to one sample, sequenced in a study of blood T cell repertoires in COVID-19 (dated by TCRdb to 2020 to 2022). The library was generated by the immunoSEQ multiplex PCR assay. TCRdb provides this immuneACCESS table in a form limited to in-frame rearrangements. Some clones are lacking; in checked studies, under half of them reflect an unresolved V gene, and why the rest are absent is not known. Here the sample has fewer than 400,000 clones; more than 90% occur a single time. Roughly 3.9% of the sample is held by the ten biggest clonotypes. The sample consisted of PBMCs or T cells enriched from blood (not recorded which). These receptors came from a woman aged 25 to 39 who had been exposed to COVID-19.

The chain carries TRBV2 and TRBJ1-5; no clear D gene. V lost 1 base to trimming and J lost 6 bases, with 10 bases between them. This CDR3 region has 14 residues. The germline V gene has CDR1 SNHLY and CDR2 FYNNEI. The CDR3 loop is CASSEGAAAQPQHF. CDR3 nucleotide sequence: TGTGCCAGCAGTGAAGGGGCAGCTGCTCAGCCCCAGCATTTT.

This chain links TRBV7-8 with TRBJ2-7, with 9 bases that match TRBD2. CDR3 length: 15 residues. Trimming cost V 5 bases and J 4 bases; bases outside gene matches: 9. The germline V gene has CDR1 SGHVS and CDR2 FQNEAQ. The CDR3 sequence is CASSPGAGGPYEQYF. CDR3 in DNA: TGTGCCAGCAGCCCCGGGGCGGGGGGGCCGTACGAGCAGTACTTC.

CDR3 region: CASSLQSGGQPQHF. CDR3 DNA: TGTGCCAGCAGTTTACAGTCAGGAGGTCAGCCCCAGCATTTT. The J gene is TRBJ1-5, the V gene TRBV27; D is ambiguous. Germline loops: CDR1 MNHEY, CDR2 SMNVEV (reference sequence). V gave up 2 bases and J gave up 6 bases, with 11 bases separating them. The length of the CDR3 is 14 residues.

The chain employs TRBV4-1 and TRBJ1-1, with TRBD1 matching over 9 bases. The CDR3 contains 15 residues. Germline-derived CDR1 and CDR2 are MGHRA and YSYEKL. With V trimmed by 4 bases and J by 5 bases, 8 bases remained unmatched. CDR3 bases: TGCGCCAGCAGCCCAACGGGACAGGGTTATACTGAAGCTTTCTTT. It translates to CASSPTGQGYTEAFF.

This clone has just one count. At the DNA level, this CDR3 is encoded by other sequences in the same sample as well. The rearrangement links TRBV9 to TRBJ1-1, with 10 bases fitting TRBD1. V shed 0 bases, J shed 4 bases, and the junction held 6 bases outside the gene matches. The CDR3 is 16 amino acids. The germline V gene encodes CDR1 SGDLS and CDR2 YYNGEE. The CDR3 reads CASSVGDRGWGTEAFF. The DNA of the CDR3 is TGTGCCAGCAGCGTAGGGGACAGGGGCTGGGGCACTGAAGCTTTCTTT.

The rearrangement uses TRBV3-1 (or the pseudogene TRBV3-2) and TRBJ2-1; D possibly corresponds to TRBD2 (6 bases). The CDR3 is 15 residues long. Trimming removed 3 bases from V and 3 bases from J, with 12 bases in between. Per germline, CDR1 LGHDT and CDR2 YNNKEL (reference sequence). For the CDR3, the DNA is TGTGCCAGCAGCCACACCGGGGGTTACTACAATGAGCAGTTCTTC. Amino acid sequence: CASSHTGGYYNEQFF.

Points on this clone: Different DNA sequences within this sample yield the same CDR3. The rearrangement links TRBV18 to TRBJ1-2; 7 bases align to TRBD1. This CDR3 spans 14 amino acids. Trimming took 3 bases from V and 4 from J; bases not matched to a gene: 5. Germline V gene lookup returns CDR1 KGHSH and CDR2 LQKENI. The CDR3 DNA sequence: TGTGCCAGCTCACCTCGGGACAGAGGCTATGGCTACACCTTC. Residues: CASSPRDRGYGYTF.

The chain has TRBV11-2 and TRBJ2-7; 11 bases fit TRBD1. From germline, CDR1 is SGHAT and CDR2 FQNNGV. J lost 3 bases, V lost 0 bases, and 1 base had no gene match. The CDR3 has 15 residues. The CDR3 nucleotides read TGTGCCAGCAGCTTAGAAGGGACAGGGGGCTACGAGCAGTACTTC. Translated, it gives CASSLEGTGGYEQYF.

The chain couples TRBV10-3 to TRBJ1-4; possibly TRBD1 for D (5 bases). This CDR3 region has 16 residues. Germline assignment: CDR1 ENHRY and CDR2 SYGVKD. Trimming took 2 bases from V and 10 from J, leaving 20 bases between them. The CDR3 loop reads CAISEGLGQGSGKLFF. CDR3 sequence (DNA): TGTGCCATCAGTGAGGGATTGGGCCAGGGAAGTGGAAAACTGTTTTTT.

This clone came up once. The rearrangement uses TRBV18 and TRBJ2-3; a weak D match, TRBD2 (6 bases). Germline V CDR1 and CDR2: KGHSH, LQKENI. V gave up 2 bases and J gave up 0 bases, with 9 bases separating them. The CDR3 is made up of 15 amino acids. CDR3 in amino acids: CASSPGRTSTDTQYF. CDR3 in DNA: TGTGCCAGCTCACCAGGGAGGACAAGCACAGATACGCAGTATTTT.

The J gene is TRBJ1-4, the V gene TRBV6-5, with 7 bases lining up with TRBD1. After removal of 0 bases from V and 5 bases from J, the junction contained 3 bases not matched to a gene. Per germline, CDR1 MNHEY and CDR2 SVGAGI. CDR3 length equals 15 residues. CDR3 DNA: TGTGCCAGCAGTTACTCTGGGACAGCGAATGAAAAACTGTTTTTT. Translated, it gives CASSYSGTANEKLFF.

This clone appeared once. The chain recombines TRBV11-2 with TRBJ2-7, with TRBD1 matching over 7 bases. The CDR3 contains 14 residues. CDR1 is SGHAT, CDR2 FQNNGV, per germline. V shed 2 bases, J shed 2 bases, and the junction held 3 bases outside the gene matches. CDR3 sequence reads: CASSLRGQAYEQYF. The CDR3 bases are TGTGCCAGCAGCTTACGAGGACAGGCCTACGAGCAGTACTTC.

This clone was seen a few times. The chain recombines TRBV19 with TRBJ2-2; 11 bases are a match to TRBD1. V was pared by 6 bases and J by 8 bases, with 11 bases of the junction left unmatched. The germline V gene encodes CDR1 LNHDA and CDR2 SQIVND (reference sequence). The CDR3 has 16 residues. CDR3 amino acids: CASSRRTGGATGELFF. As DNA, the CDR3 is TGTGCCAGTAGCAGACGGACAGGGGGCGCGACGGGGGAGCTGTTTTTT.

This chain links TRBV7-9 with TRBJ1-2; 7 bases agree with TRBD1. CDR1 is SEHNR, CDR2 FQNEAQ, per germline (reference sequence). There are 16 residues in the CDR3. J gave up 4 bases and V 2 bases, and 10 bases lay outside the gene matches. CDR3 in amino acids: CASSLLTGTVGYGYTF. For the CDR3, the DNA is TGTGCCAGCAGCTTATTAACCGGGACAGTGGGCTATGGCTACACCTTC.

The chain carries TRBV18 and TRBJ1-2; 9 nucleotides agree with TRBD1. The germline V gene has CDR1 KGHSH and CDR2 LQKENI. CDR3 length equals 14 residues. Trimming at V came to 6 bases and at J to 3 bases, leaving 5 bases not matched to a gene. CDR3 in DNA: TGTGCCAGCTCGCTGGGACAGGGCCACTATGGCTACACCTTC. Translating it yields CASSLGQGHYGYTF.

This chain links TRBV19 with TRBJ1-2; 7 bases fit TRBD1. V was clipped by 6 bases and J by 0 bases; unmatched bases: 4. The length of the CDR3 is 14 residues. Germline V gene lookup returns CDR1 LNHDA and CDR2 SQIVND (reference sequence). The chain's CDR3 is CASSTGTANYGYTF. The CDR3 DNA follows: TGTGCCAGTAGCACCGGGACAGCTAACTATGGCTACACCTTC.

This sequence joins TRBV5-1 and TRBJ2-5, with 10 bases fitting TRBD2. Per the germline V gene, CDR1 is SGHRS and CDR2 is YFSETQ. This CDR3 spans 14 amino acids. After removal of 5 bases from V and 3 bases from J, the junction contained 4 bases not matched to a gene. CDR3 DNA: TGCGCCAGCAGTCTTCTAGCGGGGGAAGAGACCCAGTACTTC. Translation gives CASSLLAGEETQYF.

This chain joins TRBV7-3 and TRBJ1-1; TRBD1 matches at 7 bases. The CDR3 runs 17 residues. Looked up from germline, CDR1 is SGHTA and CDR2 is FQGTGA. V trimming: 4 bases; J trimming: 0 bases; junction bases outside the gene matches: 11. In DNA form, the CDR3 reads TGTGCCAGCAGCTCTATACAGGGGACCCCCATGAACACTGAAGCTTTCTTT. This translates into CASSSIQGTPMNTEAFF.

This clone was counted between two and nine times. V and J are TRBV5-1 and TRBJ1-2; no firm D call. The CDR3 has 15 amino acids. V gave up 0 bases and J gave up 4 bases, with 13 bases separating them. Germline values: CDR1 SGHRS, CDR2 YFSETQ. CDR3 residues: CASSLEGPGTYGYTF. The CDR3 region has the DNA TGCGCCAGCAGCTTGGAAGGTCCAGGAACCTATGGCTACACCTTC.